Listed here are 16 T cell receptor beta chains from one sample, sequenced in a study of blood T cells in healthy people across ages. The second PCR ran about 6 to 12 cycles with a sample-barcoded 5' primer and J-beta primers. One entry per CDR3 protein results from TCRdb running MiXCR on the 5' RACE reads. The data contain 800,000 or so distinct CDR3 sequences, under 80% of them seen just once; the ten biggest clones take up 28%. Sequencing was done on a sample of blood. These TCRs come from a man aged 25 to 40 in good health.

The V gene is TRBV4-2, the J gene TRBJ1-2; D is perhaps TRBD1 (5 bases). Trimming took 0 bases from V and 8 from J, leaving 13 bases between them. The CDR3 is made up of 14 amino acids. Per the germline V gene, CDR1 is LGHNA and CDR2 is YNFKEQ. CDR3 loop: CASSQEVRGGGYTF. DNA of the CDR3: TGTGCCAGCAGCCAAGAGGTGAGGGGCGGCGGCTACACCTTC.

In its sample, this clonotype was seen a few times. V is TRBV6-5 and J is TRBJ2-3; TRBD1 might be the D (6 bases). V lost 3 bases and J lost 4, with 17 bases in between. CDR1 MNHEY and CDR2 SVGAGI come from the germline V gene. The CDR3 is 16 amino acids. CDR3 sequence reads: CASSYQVQGLSDTQYF. CDR3 bases: TGTGCCAGCAGTTATCAAGTCCAGGGGCTCTCAGATACGCAGTATTTT.

This clonotype was observed a handful of times. DNA of the CDR3: TGTGCCAGCAGCTTCCTAGAAGGGACCCAGTACTTC. Amino acid sequence: CASSFLEGTQYF. This chain connects TRBV7-2 to TRBJ2-5; D uncertain. V lost 3 bases, J lost 7 bases, and 9 bases lay in between. The CDR3 covers 12 residues. The germline V gene has CDR1 SGHTA and CDR2 FQGNSA.

This clonotype was detected a few times. This chain uses TRBV7-2 with TRBJ2-7; TRBD1 is a possible D gene (6 bases). The V end was cut by 7 bases, the J end by 0 bases, with 19 bases between. The germline V gene has CDR1 SGHTA and CDR2 FQGNSA. This CDR3 contains 16 residues. The CDR3, as DNA: TGTGCCAGCAACCAAACTACAGGGCCCATCTCCTACGAGCAGTACTTC. It encodes CASNQTTGPISYEQYF.

This clonotype was detected only a few times. The chain links TRBV6-4 to TRBJ2-1; 10 positions match TRBD1. Per germline, CDR1 MRHNA and CDR2 SNTAGT. V gave up 6 bases and J gave up 7 bases; unmatched junction bases: 9. This CDR3 has 15 amino acids. CDR3 residues: CASSPTGGAGNEQFF. In DNA, the CDR3 is TGTGCCAGCAGCCCGACAGGGGGCGCGGGGAATGAGCAGTTCTTC.

The CDR3 protein is CASSQDVGLAGVQETQYF. Here the CDR3 DNA reads TGTGCCAGCAGCCAAGATGTGGGGCTAGCGGGGGTCCAAGAGACCCAGTACTTC. The genes are TRBV14 and TRBJ2-5, with TRBD2 identical over 10 bases. This CDR3 contains 18 residues. V gave up 0 bases and J gave up 1 base; unmatched junction bases: 8. From germline, CDR1 is SGHDN and CDR2 FVKESK.

This sequence joins TRBV27 and TRBJ2-3; D not certain. The CDR3 length is 11 residues. V gave up 3 bases and J gave up 9 bases, with 7 bases separating them. Germline values: CDR1 MNHEY, CDR2 SMNVEV (reference sequence). The chain's CDR3 is CASSFDRTQYF. DNA of the CDR3: TGTGCCAGCAGTTTCGACCGCACGCAGTATTTT.

The chain carries TRBV10-3 and TRBJ2-3; TRBD2 aligns across 14 bases. The CDR3 contains 14 residues. Germline V gene data show CDR1 as ENHRY and CDR2 as SYGVKD. V trimming: 11 bases; J trimming: 6 bases; junction bases outside the gene matches: 7. The CDR3 nucleotides read TGTGCCGCCGGGACTAGCGGGGGAGGGGATACGCAGTATTTT. Protein sequence: CAAGTSGGGDTQYF.

The chain employs TRBV12-3 or TRBV12-4 and TRBJ1-2, with TRBD1 matching over 7 bases. This CDR3 is 15 amino acids long. V gave up 5 bases and J gave up 4 bases; unmatched junction bases: 10. For the CDR3, the DNA is TGTGCCAGCAGTGCCGGGACAGCTATATCCTATGGCTACACCTTC. Amino acid sequence: CASSAGTAISYGYTF.

This clonotype came up once. This chain uses TRBV14 with TRBJ2-1; D ambiguous. Germline CDR1 reads SGHDN; CDR2 reads FVKESK. The ends were cut back, 6 bases at V and 6 bases at J, with 15 bases in the middle. This CDR3 region has 14 residues. The DNA for the CDR3 is TGTGCCAGCAGTCAATCATATCGCCCCAATGAGCAGTTCTTC. Its translation: CASSQSYRPNEQFF.

As regards this clonotype: Germline and junction disagree at one end, which may indicate a read error. V usage is TRBV4-3 and J usage is TRBJ2-1, with TRBD2 identical over 11 bases. Germline lookup yields CDR1 LGHNA and CDR2 YSLEER. The CDR3 covers 18 residues. CDR3: CTSGQEGTLAGGYNEQFF. CDR3 DNA: TGCACCAGCGGCCAAGAGGGGACGCTAGCGGGGGGATACAATGAGCAGTTCTTC.

The V and J genes are TRBV28 and TRBJ2-1; 10 bases line up with TRBD1. The CDR3 runs to 17 residues. The germline V gene encodes CDR1 MDHEN and CDR2 SYDVKM. The ends lost 4 bases at V and 4 bases at J; junction bases unmatched: 10. CDR3 sequence (DNA): TGTGCCAGCAGTTGGGGGGCCGGGACAGGGGCTTACAATGAGCAGTTCTTC. Its translation: CASSWGAGTGAYNEQFF.

This chain uses TRBV4-2 with TRBJ2-4; 7 bases line up with TRBD2. CDR1 LGHNA and CDR2 YNFKEQ come from the germline V gene. The CDR3 length is 14 residues. Trimming took 1 base from V and 5 from J; bases not matched to a gene: 2. The CDR3 bases are TGTGCCAGCAGCCAAGGTCTAGCGGAAAACATTCAGTACTTC. This translates into CASSQGLAENIQYF.

The chain recombines TRBV7-6 with TRBJ2-3, with no clear D. Deletions cut 5 bases from V and 2 bases from J, with 20 bases between. Germline CDR1 reads SGHVS; CDR2 reads FNYEAQ. CDR3 length: 17 residues. The CDR3 nucleotides read TGTGCCAGCAGCCCAGTAACCCACTCGTATACCACAGATACGCAGTATTTT. As protein: CASSPVTHSYTTDTQYF.

The chain employs TRBV5-5 and TRBJ2-3; 12 bases are a match to TRBD2. Trimming took 0 bases from V and 8 from J; bases not matched to a gene: 16. CDR1 is SGHKS and CDR2 is YYEKEE in the germline V gene (reference sequence). The CDR3 is made up of 19 amino acids. CDR3 amino acids: CASSLAPQLAGGPLGTQYF. CDR3 bases: TGTGCCAGCAGCTTGGCGCCCCAACTAGCGGGGGGCCCACTCGGTACGCAGTATTTT.

As regards this clonotype: One end of the junction does not line up with germline, which may come from a read error. This sequence joins TRBV25-1 and TRBJ1-6; D is unresolved. The germline V gene has CDR1 MGHDK and CDR2 SYGVNS. The CDR3 sequence is 14 residues long. The chain's CDR3 is CASSKYSPNSPLHF. The CDR3 DNA reads TGTGCCAGCAGTAAATATTCCCCTAATTCACCCCTCCACTTT.